The next 22 T cell receptor beta chains were all read from a single sample in a study of early T cells in non-severe SARS-CoV-2 infection. TCRdb itself ran the 5' RACE reads through MiXCR, one entry per CDR3 protein. The table lists 55,000 to 75,000 distinct CDR3 sequences, more than 9% of them singletons. The sequencing sample was made of whole blood. These receptors came from an adult who was a healthcare worker with PCR-confirmed SARS-CoV-2 infection or an uninfected control (not recorded which).

This clonotype has just a few counts. V and J are TRBV7-8 and TRBJ1-5, with D perhaps matching TRBD1 (6 bases). This CDR3 is 14 amino acids long. The germline gives CDR1 SGHVS, CDR2 FQNEAQ. V was cut by 5 bases and J by 5 bases, with 13 bases left in between. This CDR3 is CASSLRDTYQPQHF. The CDR3 coding sequence is TGTGCCAGCAGCCTCCGGGACACATATCAGCCCCAGCATTTT. Complete variable domain (other parts from reference TRBV7-8 and TRBJ1-5): GAGVSQSPRYKVAKRGQDVALRCDPISGHVSLFWYQQALGQGPEFLTYFQNEAQLDKSGLPSDRFFAERPEGSVSTLKIQRTQQEDSAVYLCASSLRDTYQPQHFGDGTRLSIL.

This clonotype was counted ten times or more. The V gene is TRBV20-1, the J gene TRBJ2-3; D is perhaps TRBD2 (6 bases). Trimming stripped 0 bases from V and 5 bases from J, with 15 bases between. CDR1 and CDR2 from the germline V gene are DFQATT and SNEGSKA (reference sequence). The CDR3 runs 15 residues. DNA for the CDR3: TGCAGTGCTAGAGATCTGCGGGGAGTGGTAGATACGCAGTATTTT. Translation: CSARDLRGVVDTQYF.

The chain employs TRBV28 and TRBJ2-7, with a tentative D call TRBD1 (5 bases). The CDR3 extends over 14 amino acids. Germline CDR1 is MDHEN and CDR2 is SYDVKM. Trimming pared 6 bases from V and 0 bases from J, leaving 12 bases between. CDR3 protein: CASRSSGISYEQYF. In DNA form, the CDR3 reads TGTGCCAGCAGATCCTCAGGGATCTCCTACGAGCAGTACTTC.

There are many counts of this clonotype. The chain has TRBV29-1 and TRBJ2-4, with TRBD2 matching 11 bases. The CDR3 sequence is 13 residues long. V shed 6 bases and J 9 bases; nucleotides not matched to a gene: 7. Germline assignment: CDR1 SQVTM and CDR2 ANQGSEA. The CDR3 protein is CSVLAGGNGIQYF. In nucleotides, the CDR3 is TGCAGCGTCCTAGCGGGAGGAAACGGCATTCAGTACTTC.

This clonotype came up a few times. This chain links TRBV29-1 with TRBJ2-7, with D hard to call. Trimming left V 3 bases short and J 6 bases short, with 9 bases between. Germline CDR1 SQVTM, CDR2 ANQGSEA. The CDR3 sequence is 11 residues long. Here the CDR3 DNA reads TGCAGCGTTGATTCTGGGTCCGAGCAGTACTTC. Translated: CSVDSGSEQYF.

This clonotype was seen at least ten times. This sequence joins TRBV27 and TRBJ2-1, with TRBD2 as a possible D gene (5 bases). The CDR3 has 14 amino acids. Trimming left V 9 bases short and J 1 base short, with 13 bases between. In germline, CDR1 is MNHEY, CDR2 SMNVEV (reference sequence). The DNA for the CDR3 is TGTGCCAGTCATACTTGGAGGTCCTACAATGAGCAGTTCTTC. It is translated as CASHTWRSYNEQFF.

The chain links TRBV9 to TRBJ1-1, with 12 nucleotides matching TRBD1. J gave up 4 bases and V 3 bases, and 4 bases lay outside the gene matches. The CDR3 consists of 15 residues. CDR1 is SGDLS and CDR2 is YYNGEE in the germline V gene. This chain's CDR3 is CASSGGTGGFTEAFF. In DNA, the CDR3 is TGTGCCAGCAGCGGAGGGACAGGGGGCTTCACTGAAGCTTTCTTT.

The V and J genes are TRBV29-1 and TRBJ1-1; 7 nucleotides align to TRBD1. The germline V gene has CDR1 SQVTM and CDR2 ANQGSEA. Trimming removed 1 base from V and 9 bases from J; junction bases left unmatched: 5. The CDR3 extends over 12 amino acids. The CDR3 protein is CSVEGNRGKAFF. The CDR3 bases are TGCAGCGTTGAAGGGAACAGGGGAAAAGCTTTCTTT.

Details on this clonotype: This may come from a read error, since a much larger clone is one base off. Because the CDR3 is missing its conserved closing phenylalanine or tryptophan, this is likely a read error. V is TRBV5-1 and J is TRBJ2-1, with TRBD1 matching over 8 bases. This CDR3 contains 15 residues. Germline CDR1 SGHRS, CDR2 YFSETQ. The V gene end was trimmed by 0 bases and the J gene end by 5 bases; junction bases not matched to a gene: 4. CDR3 DNA sequence: TGCGCCAGCAGCTTGGTCCAGGGGGCGAACAATGAGCAGTTCTCC. Translation: CASSLVQGANNEQFS.

This clonotype rates as medium-sized. The CDR3 DNA is TGTGCCAGCAGGCAAGGTATGACAAGCAATCAGCCCCAGCATTTT. Protein sequence: CASRQGMTSNQPQHF. The rearrangement uses TRBV28 and TRBJ1-5; D remains unclear. Germline loops: CDR1 MDHEN, CDR2 SYDVKM. The CDR3 runs 15 residues. Trimming pared 6 bases from V and 1 base from J, leaving 13 bases between.

In its sample, this clonotype was seen many times. The V call is TRBV3-1, the J call TRBJ2-4, with D perhaps being TRBD1 or TRBD2 (6 bases each). Germline-derived CDR1 and CDR2 are LGHDT and YNNKEL (reference sequence). The CDR3 extends over 16 amino acids. V lost 0 bases and J 0 bases, leaving 9 bases between the germline ends. The CDR3 loop is CASSQERGLAKNIQYF. CDR3 coding DNA: TGTGCCAGCAGCCAAGAACGGGGGCTAGCCAAAAACATTCAGTACTTC.

This clonotype came up many times. Here the CDR3 omits its conserved ending phenylalanine or tryptophan, so a read error is the likely source. The J gene is TRBJ1-1, the V gene TRBV7-7; no clear D gene. The V gene's germline CDR1 is SSHAT and CDR2 FNYEAQ (reference sequence). V lost 4 bases and J lost 0, with 6 bases in between. CDR3 length equals 13 residues. DNA for the CDR3: TGTGCCAGCAGCTCCGGGATGAACACTGAAGCTTTCCTT. This gives the protein CASSSGMNTEAFL.

This clonotype appeared a few times. The chain employs TRBV28 and TRBJ1-4; tentatively, D is TRBD1 (5 bases). With 1 base removed from V and 8 bases from J, the gap between germline ends came to 17 bases. Germline V lookup: CDR1 MDHEN, CDR2 SYDVKM. The CDR3 runs 16 residues. CDR3 in DNA: TGTGCCAGCAGTTTATCGGTAGCAGGGCGTAGGGAAAAACTGTTTTTT. Translation: CASSLSVAGRREKLFF.

The sample holds many counts of this clonotype. CDR3 bases: TGTGCCAGCAGTGTAGTTCCCCACGATGAGCAGTTCTTC. Its protein is CASSVVPHDEQFF. This chain links TRBV7-9 with TRBJ2-1; D unclear. Trimming left V 6 bases short and J 8 bases short, with 14 bases between. The V gene's germline CDR1 is SEHNR and CDR2 FQNEAQ (reference sequence). There are 13 residues in the CDR3.

The chain has TRBV5-4 and TRBJ2-5, with a tentative D call TRBD1 (6 bases). Germline V gene lookup returns CDR1 SGHNT and CDR2 YYREEE (reference sequence). The CDR3 is made up of 13 amino acids. V was clipped by 2 bases and J by 3 bases, with 8 bases between them. The CDR3 region is CASSFGDKETQYF. The DNA of the CDR3 is TGTGCCAGCAGCTTTGGGGACAAAGAGACCCAGTACTTC. The full variable domain, in which reference TRBV5-4 and TRBJ2-5 provide the parts outside the CDR3, is ETGVTQSPTHLIKTRGQQVTLRCSSQSGHNTVSWYQQALGQGPQFIFQYYREEENGRGNFPPRFSGLQFPNYSSELNVNALELDDSALYLCASSFGDKETQYFGPGTRLLVL.

Within the sample, this clonotype is medium-sized. The chain is built from TRBV27 and TRBJ2-3, with TRBD1 as a possible D gene (6 bases). Trimming cost V 3 bases and J 0 bases, with 10 bases left between them. Per germline, CDR1 MNHEY and CDR2 SMNVEV (reference sequence). CDR3 length: 15 amino acids. This chain's CDR3 is CASSFLGHSTDTQYF. As DNA, the CDR3 is TGTGCCAGCAGTTTCCTGGGACATAGCACAGATACGCAGTATTTT.

This clonotype was detected ten times or more. This chain uses TRBV7-9 with TRBJ2-2; either TRBD1 or TRBD2 may fit D (5 bases each). CDR1 is SEHNR and CDR2 is FQNEAQ in the germline V gene (reference sequence). The CDR3 runs to 17 residues. Trimming took 2 bases from V and 4 from J, leaving 17 bases between them. Here the CDR3 reads CASSLPSGTQGTGELFF. CDR3 nucleotides: TGTGCCAGCAGCTTACCGAGTGGGACCCAGGGCACCGGGGAGCTGTTTTTT. The full variable domain, in which reference TRBV7-9 and TRBJ2-2 provide the parts outside the CDR3, is DTGVSQNPRHKITKRGQNVTFRCDPISEHNRLYWYRQTLGQGPEFLTYFQNEAQLEKSRLLSDRFSAERPKGSFSTLEIQRTEQGDSAMYLCASSLPSGTQGTGELFFGEGSRLTVL.

This clonotype was seen at least ten times. J is TRBJ2-7 and V is TRBV20-1; D unresolved. Germline loops: CDR1 DFQATT, CDR2 SNEGSKA (reference sequence). Trimming stripped 0 bases from V and 7 bases from J, with 10 bases between. This CDR3 has 12 residues. CDR3 protein: CSAREDGREQYF. In nucleotides, the CDR3 is TGCAGTGCTAGAGAAGATGGGCGGGAGCAGTACTTC.

The chain uses TRBV28 and TRBJ1-5, with D hard to call. The CDR3 has 17 amino acids. The germline V gene has CDR1 MDHEN and CDR2 SYDVKM. V gave up 10 bases and J gave up 2 bases, with 24 bases separating them. The CDR3 is CAITLGWRRTGNQPQHF. CDR3 DNA sequence: TGTGCCATCACTCTCGGATGGCGGCGGACTGGCAATCAGCCCCAGCATTTT.

This clonotype was seen repeatedly, ten times or more. The J gene is TRBJ1-6, the V gene TRBV28; tentative D call: TRBD1 (5 bases). Germline lookup yields CDR1 MDHEN and CDR2 SYDVKM. The CDR3 has 14 amino acids. V was pared by 6 bases and J by 4 bases, with 10 bases between. This chain's CDR3 is CASSLGRYNSPLHF. CDR3 DNA sequence: TGTGCCAGCAGCCTGGGACGGTATAATTCACCCCTCCACTTT.

The chain combines TRBV6-1 with TRBJ1-1, with 9 nucleotides matching TRBD1. V gave up 0 bases and J gave up 4 bases; unmatched junction bases: 3. Per germline, CDR1 MNHNS and CDR2 SASEGT. This CDR3 has 15 residues. In nucleotides, the CDR3 is TGTGCCAGCAGTGAAGCCGACAGGGGGTCCACTGAAGCTTTCTTT. This gives the protein CASSEADRGSTEAFF.

The sample holds many counts of this clonotype. This chain joins TRBV28 and TRBJ2-7; 9 nucleotides line up with TRBD1. The germline gives CDR1 MDHEN, CDR2 SYDVKM. V lost 10 bases to trimming and J lost 5 bases; unmatched junction nucleotides: 9. This CDR3 spans 13 amino acids. The CDR3 DNA reads TGTGCCATCGGACAGGGGCCTTTCGACGAGCAGTACTTC. Amino acids: CAIGQGPFDEQYF. Using reference TRBV28 and TRBJ2-7 for the parts outside the CDR3, the full variable domain is DVKVTQSSRYLVKRTGEKVFLECVQDMDHENMFWYRQDPGLGLRLIYFSYDVKMKEKGDIPEGYSVSREKKERFSLILESASTNQTSMYLCAIGQGPFDEQYFGPGTRLTVT.